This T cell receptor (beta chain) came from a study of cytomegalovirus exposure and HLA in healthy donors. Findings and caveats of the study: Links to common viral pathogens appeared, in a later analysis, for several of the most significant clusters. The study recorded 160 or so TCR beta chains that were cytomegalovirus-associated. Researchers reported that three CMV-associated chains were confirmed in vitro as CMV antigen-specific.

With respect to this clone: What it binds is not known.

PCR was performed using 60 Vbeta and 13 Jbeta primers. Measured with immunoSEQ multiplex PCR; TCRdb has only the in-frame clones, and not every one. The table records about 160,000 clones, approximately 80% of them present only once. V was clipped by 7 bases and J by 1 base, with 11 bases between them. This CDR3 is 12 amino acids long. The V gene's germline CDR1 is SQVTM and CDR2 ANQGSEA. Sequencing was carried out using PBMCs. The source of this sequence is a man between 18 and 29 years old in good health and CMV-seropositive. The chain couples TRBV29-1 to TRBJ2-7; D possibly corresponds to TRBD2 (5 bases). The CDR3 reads CSANTGSYEQYF. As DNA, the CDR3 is TGCAGCGCTAATACGGGGTCCTACGAGCAGTACTTC.